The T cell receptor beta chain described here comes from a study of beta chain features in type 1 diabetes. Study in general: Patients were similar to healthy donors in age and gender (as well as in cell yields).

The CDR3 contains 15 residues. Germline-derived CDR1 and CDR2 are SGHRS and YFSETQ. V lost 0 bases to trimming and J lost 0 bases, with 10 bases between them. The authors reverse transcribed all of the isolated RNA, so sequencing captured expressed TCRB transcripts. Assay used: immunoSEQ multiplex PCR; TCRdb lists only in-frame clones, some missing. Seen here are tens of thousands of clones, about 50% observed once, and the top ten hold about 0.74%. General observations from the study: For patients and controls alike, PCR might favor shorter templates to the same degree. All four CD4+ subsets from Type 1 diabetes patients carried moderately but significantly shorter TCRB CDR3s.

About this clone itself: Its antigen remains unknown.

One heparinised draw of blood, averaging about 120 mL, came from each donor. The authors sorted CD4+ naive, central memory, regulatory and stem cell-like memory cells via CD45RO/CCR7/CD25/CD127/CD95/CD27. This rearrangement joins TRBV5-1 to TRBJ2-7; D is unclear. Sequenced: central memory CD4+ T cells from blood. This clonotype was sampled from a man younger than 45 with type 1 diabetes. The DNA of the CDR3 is TGCGCCAGCAGCTTGGTGGCATCCGCCTCCTACGAGCAGTACTTC. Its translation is CASSLVASASYEQYF.